Each of the 20 T cell receptor beta chains below was sequenced from the same sample in a study of spatial heterogeneity in lung cancer (dated by TCRdb to about 2019). The time point label, as the study defines it: blood at routine non-recurrence follow-up after resection. Libraries were made using 5' RACE. Sequencing instrument: NextSeq 500. Through fastp at Q25 and MiXCR, TCRdb rebuilt clones from the public reads, retaining in-frame beta chains. Entries that share a CDR3 protein sequence are merged under the most common genes and DNA. This sample has approximately 43,000 distinct CDR3 sequences in its table, and about 11% of those were observed once. In total, the top ten clones hold roughly 15% of the sample. Here the sequenced sample was PBMCs, taken at follow-up. These receptors were obtained from a female donor with early-stage non-small cell lung cancer.

This clonotype was seen ten or more times. The CDR3 DNA follows: TGTGCCAGCAGTTCACGGGGAACCACAGATACGCAGTATTTT. Translation: CASSSRGTTDTQYF. The chain joins TRBV2 to TRBJ2-3; D is possibly TRBD2 (5 bases). The germline V and J ends were trimmed by 5 bases and 2 bases, with 11 bases remaining between them. Germline CDR1 SNHLY, CDR2 FYNNEI. The CDR3 consists of 14 residues.

This chain links TRBV28 with TRBJ1-2, with D uncertain. The CDR3 consists of 13 residues. The germline V gene encodes CDR1 MDHEN and CDR2 SYDVKM. Trimming left V 4 bases short and J 8 bases short, with 14 bases between. CDR3 protein: CASSYSDGKGYTF. DNA for the CDR3: TGTGCCAGCAGTTATTCCGACGGGAAGGGCTACACCTTC.

This clonotype was found many times. The J gene is TRBJ2-1, the V gene TRBV5-6, with D uncertain. This CDR3 contains 12 residues. Germline assignment: CDR1 SGHDT and CDR2 YYEEEE. V was clipped by 0 bases and J by 7 bases, with 5 bases between them. DNA of the CDR3: TGTGCCAGCAGCTTGGCATGGAATGAGCAGTTCTTC. Its translation is CASSLAWNEQFF.

This rearrangement joins TRBV6-2 or TRBV6-3 to TRBJ2-1; D possibly corresponds to TRBD1 (6 bases). The CDR3 runs to 15 residues. The germline V gene encodes CDR1 MNHEY and CDR2 SVGEGT. Trimming took 8 bases from V and 12 from J, leaving 26 bases between them. CDR3: CASDSPGVKIWGQFF. The CDR3, as DNA: TGTGCCAGCGACTCCCCAGGGGTCAAAATATGGGGGCAGTTCTTC.

The chain is built from TRBV20-1 and TRBJ1-2, with 7 bases aligning to TRBD1. Losses at the gene ends were 3 bases for V and 0 bases for J; bases not matched to a gene: 4. Germline values: CDR1 DFQATT, CDR2 SNEGSKA (reference sequence). The CDR3 extends over 14 amino acids. The CDR3 is CSARGTEANYGYTF. CDR3 nucleotide sequence: TGCAGTGCTAGGGGGACAGAAGCTAACTATGGCTACACCTTC.

This clonotype was found a few times. The chain links TRBV5-6 to TRBJ2-1; D is uncertain. Germline CDR1 is SGHDT and CDR2 is YYEEEE. CDR3 length: 14 residues. The V end was cut by 0 bases, the J end by 2 bases, with 6 bases between. The CDR3 bases are TGTGCCAGCAGCTTGGGTGTCCCCTACAATGAGCAGTTCTTC. It is translated as CASSLGVPYNEQFF.

Ten or more counts support this clonotype. The J gene is TRBJ1-2, the V gene TRBV9, with a weak D call TRBD1 (5 bases). Trimming pared 4 bases from V and 3 bases from J, leaving 19 bases between. CDR3 length: 16 residues. From germline, CDR1 is SGDLS and CDR2 YYNGEE. CDR3 sequence reads: CASSLTPTGGYYGYTF. CDR3 DNA sequence: TGTGCCAGCAGCCTAACCCCGACGGGGGGGTACTATGGCTACACCTTC.

This clonotype has just one count. V and J are TRBV6-1 and TRBJ1-5; D perhaps matches TRBD1 (5 bases). V gave up 6 bases and J gave up 1 base, with 7 bases separating them. The CDR3 is made up of 13 amino acids. Germline V CDR1 and CDR2: MNHNS, SASEGT. The CDR3 sequence: CASRGGSNQPQHF. The DNA of the CDR3 is TGTGCCAGCAGGGGGGGGAGCAATCAGCCCCAGCATTTT.

This clonotype has a count of ten or more. This chain connects TRBV10-3 to TRBJ1-1; 10 bases line up with TRBD1. Germline V gene data show CDR1 as ENHRY and CDR2 as SYGVKD. V lost 3 bases and J lost 6; bases outside the gene matches: 1. The CDR3 is 13 residues long. Here the CDR3 reads CAISDGQGAEAFF. In nucleotides, the CDR3 is TGTGCCATCAGTGACGGACAGGGGGCTGAAGCTTTCTTT.

The chain combines TRBV6-6 with TRBJ2-7; the D call may be TRBD1 or TRBD2 (5 bases each). The CDR3 spans 13 residues. The germline gives CDR1 MNHNY, CDR2 SVGAGI (reference sequence). V dropped 6 bases and J dropped 2 bases, with 11 bases sitting between them. The CDR3 coding sequence is TGTGCCAGCAGGCTGGGGACGCCCTACGAGCAGTACTTC. The encoded protein is CASRLGTPYEQYF.

The V and J genes are TRBV5-1 and TRBJ2-2, with D uncertain. This CDR3 is 13 amino acids long. V was shortened by 3 bases and J by 4 bases, with 7 bases between the two germline ends. Looked up from germline, CDR1 is SGHRS and CDR2 is YFSETQ. The CDR3 reads CASSWRVTGELFF. DNA for the CDR3: TGCGCCAGCAGCTGGCGCGTCACCGGGGAGCTGTTTTTT.

This clonotype was detected ten times or more. J is TRBJ2-5 and V is TRBV5-1; 7 nucleotides match TRBD1. The CDR3 extends over 18 amino acids. Germline V gene sequence: CDR1 SGHRS, CDR2 YFSETQ. V shed 2 bases and J 2 bases; nucleotides not matched to a gene: 15. This CDR3 is CASSFPPLRTGYQETQYF. The CDR3 region has the DNA TGCGCCAGCAGCTTCCCCCCTCTTAGGACAGGATATCAAGAGACCCAGTACTTC.

In this sample, this clonotype is medium-sized (0.01 to 0.1%). CDR3 nucleotides: TGTGCCAGCAGTTTTGGCCCCCCACAGCCCCAGCATTTT. Translated: CASSFGPPQPQHF. The rearrangement uses TRBV28 and TRBJ1-5; D unclear. The germline gives CDR1 MDHEN, CDR2 SYDVKM. Trimming left V 3 bases short and J 7 bases short, with 10 bases between. This CDR3 region has 13 residues.

This clonotype is termed medium-sized. The chain employs TRBV10-3 and TRBJ2-7; possible D gene TRBD1, 5 bases. Trimming left V 0 bases short and J 4 bases short, with 10 bases between. Germline V lookup: CDR1 ENHRY, CDR2 SYGVKD. The CDR3 runs 14 residues. As DNA, the CDR3 is TGTGCCATCAGTGAGTCGGGGCCAGTTTACGAGCAGTACTTC. Amino acid sequence: CAISESGPVYEQYF.

The chain links TRBV6-2 or TRBV6-3 to TRBJ2-6; TRBD2 is a possible D gene (5 bases). The CDR3 is 15 amino acids. V lost 8 bases and J lost 0, with 11 bases in between. Germline CDR1 MNHEY, CDR2 SVGEGT. CDR3 protein: CASEGGSSGANVLTF. As DNA, the CDR3 is TGTGCCAGCGAGGGTGGGAGCTCTGGGGCCAACGTCCTGACTTTC.

This clonotype was observed many times. V gene TRBV4-1 combines with J gene TRBJ2-3; maybe TRBD2 (5 bases). The ends were cut back, 0 bases at V and 3 bases at J, with 22 bases in the middle. Germline CDR1 and CDR2: MGHRA and YSYEKL. This CDR3 contains 19 residues. CDR3 bases: TGCGCCAGCAGCCAAGATCGGTCCGGGGTACCAGCGGCAACAGATACGCAGTATTTT. Translation gives CASSQDRSGVPAATDTQYF.

Only a few counts were recorded for this clonotype. V usage is TRBV5-1 and J usage is TRBJ2-3, with TRBD1 identical over 8 bases. CDR1 and CDR2 from the germline V gene are SGHRS and YFSETQ. This CDR3 is built from 14 residues. The trim removed 5 bases at V and 6 bases at J, leaving 8 bases unmatched. DNA for the CDR3: TGCGCCAGCAGACGACAGGGGAACGGGGATACGCAGTATTTT. Translation gives CASRRQGNGDTQYF.

The chain has TRBV12-3 or TRBV12-4 and TRBJ2-5, with D perhaps TRBD2 (5 bases). CDR3 size: 18 residues. Trimming removed 6 bases at V and 0 bases at J, with 23 bases between. The CDR3 nucleotides are TGTGCCAGCAGCCTCCAGTATAGGGAGAAAAAGTACCAAGAGACCCAGTACTTC. Translating gives CASSLQYREKKYQETQYF.

Ten or more counts support this clonotype. This chain connects TRBV4-2 to TRBJ2-2; D uncertain. The CDR3 has 15 amino acids. Deletions cut 4 bases from V and 1 base from J, with 10 bases between. The germline V gene has CDR1 LGHNA and CDR2 YNFKEQ. The CDR3 sequence is CASSPLGGNTGELFF. The CDR3 bases are TGTGCCAGCAGCCCCCTAGGCGGGAACACCGGGGAGCTGTTTTTT.

The chain couples TRBV12-3 or TRBV12-4 to TRBJ1-3; 7 bases map to TRBD1. The V segment lost 6 bases and the J segment 4 bases; nucleotides outside the gene matches: 12. This CDR3 has 16 residues. CDR3 coding DNA: TGTGCCAGCAGACGTACCCAGGGGGAAGGAGGAAACACCATATATTTT. It codes for CASRRTQGEGGNTIYF.